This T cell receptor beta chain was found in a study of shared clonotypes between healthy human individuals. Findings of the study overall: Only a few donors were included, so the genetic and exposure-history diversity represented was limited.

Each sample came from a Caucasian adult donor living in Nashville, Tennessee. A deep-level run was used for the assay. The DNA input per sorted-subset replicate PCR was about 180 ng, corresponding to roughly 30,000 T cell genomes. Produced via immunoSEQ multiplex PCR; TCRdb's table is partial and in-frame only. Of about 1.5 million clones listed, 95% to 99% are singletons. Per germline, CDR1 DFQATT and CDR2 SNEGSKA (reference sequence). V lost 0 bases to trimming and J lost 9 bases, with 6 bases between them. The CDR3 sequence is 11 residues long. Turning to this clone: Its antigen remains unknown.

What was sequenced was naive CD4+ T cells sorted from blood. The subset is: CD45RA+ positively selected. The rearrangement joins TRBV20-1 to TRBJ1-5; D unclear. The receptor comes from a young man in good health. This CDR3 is CSAREVGPQHF. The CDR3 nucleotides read TGCAGTGCTAGAGAGGTAGGGCCCCAGCATTTT.